This T cell receptor beta chain was retrieved from a study of blood T cell repertoires in COVID-19. Repertoires were generated with immunoSEQ multiplex PCR, while TCRdb's copy carries only in-frame clones and drops some. The sample lists fewer than 200,000 clones, around four fifths occurring once. V lost 6 bases to trimming and J lost 6 bases; unmatched junction nucleotides: 5. This CDR3 spans 14 amino acids. Germline CDR1 reads MRHNA; CDR2 reads SNTAGT. Input material: PBMCs or T cells enriched from blood (not recorded which). This sequence was found in a woman aged 45 to 65 who had recovered from COVID-19. The rearrangement links TRBV6-4 to TRBJ2-1; the match to TRBD1 covers 10 bases. As DNA, the CDR3 is TGTGCCAGCAGCCCAAGGACAGGGGGCAATGAGCAGTTCTTC. It specifies CASSPRTGGNEQFF.